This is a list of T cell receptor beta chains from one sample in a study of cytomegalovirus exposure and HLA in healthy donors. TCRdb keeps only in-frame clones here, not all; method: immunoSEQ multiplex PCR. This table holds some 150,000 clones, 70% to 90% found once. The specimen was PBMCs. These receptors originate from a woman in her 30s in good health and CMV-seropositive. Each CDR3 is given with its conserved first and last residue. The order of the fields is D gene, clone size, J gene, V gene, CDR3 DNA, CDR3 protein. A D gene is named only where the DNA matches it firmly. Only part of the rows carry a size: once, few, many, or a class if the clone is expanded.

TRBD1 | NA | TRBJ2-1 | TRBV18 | TGTGCCAGCTCACTGTCGACAGGGATGGACAATGAGCAGTTCTTC | CASSLSTGMDNEQFF
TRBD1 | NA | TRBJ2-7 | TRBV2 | TGTGCCAGCAGTGAACACTTACAGGGGATCTACGAGCAGTACTTC | CASSEHLQGIYEQYF
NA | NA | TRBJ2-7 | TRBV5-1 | TGCGCCAGCAGGGCTTTAGGGGAGGAGTACTTC | CASRALGEEYF
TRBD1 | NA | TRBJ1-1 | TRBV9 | TGTGCCAGCAGCGTGACAGGGGGGAACACTGAAGCTTTCTTT | CASSVTGGNTEAFF
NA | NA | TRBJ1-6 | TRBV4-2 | TGTGCCAGCAGCCAGCGACAGGTTAGCTCCTATAATTCACCCCTCCACTTT | CASSQRQVSSYNSPLHF
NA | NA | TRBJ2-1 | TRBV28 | TGTGCCAGCAGCCTTAGGGGGGGTTGGTATGGTGAGCAGTTCTTC | CASSLRGGWYGEQFF
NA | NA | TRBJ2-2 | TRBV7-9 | TGTGCCAGCAGCTTAGGGACTACGAACACCGGGGAGCTGTTTTTT | CASSLGTTNTGELFF
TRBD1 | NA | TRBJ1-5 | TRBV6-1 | TGTGCCAGCAGTGTTCTCGGACAGGGAGATCAGCCCCAGCATTTT | CASSVLGQGDQPQHF
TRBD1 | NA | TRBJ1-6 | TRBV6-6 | TGTGCCAGCAGTTACGACAGGGGGCGAAGTAATTCACCCCTCCACTTT | CASSYDRGRSNSPLHF
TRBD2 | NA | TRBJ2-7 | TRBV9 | TGTGCCAGCAGCGTAGTTGGGGGGGACGAGCAGTACTTC | CASSVVGGDEQYF
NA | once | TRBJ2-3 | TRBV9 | TGTGCCAGCAGCCACCAACACACAGATACGCAGTATTTT | CASSHQHTDTQYF
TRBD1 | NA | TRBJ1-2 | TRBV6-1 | TGTGCCAGCAGTGAAGCGGGAGGACAGGGCTATGGCTACACCTTC | CASSEAGGQGYGYTF
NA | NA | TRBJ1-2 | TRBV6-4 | TGTGCCAGCAGGCCAACATCAGGGGCGGCGGTCTATGGCTACACCTTC | CASRPTSGAAVYGYTF
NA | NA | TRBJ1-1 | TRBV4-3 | TGCGCCAGCAGCCAAGCTTTGGGCAGCCTGAACACTGAAGCTTTCTTT | CASSQALGSLNTEAFF
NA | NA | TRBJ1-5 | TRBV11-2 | TGTGCCAGCAGCTTCGGACAGCATAGCAATCAGCCCCAGCATTTT | CASSFGQHSNQPQHF
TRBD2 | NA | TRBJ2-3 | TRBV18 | TGTGCCAGCTCACGACAACTAGCGGGCGATACGCAGTATTTT | CASSRQLAGDTQYF
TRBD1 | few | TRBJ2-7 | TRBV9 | TGTGCCAGCAGCGTAGATAACAGGGGGGACGAGCAGTACTTC | CASSVDNRGDEQYF
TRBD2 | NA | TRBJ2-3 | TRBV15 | TGTGCCACCAGTGGTACCGGGACTAGCGGGGATACGCAGTATTTT | CATSGTGTSGDTQYF
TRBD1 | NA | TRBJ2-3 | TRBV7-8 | TGTGCCAGCCGCAGGGGGATCCTCGTGGTCTCTGGCACAGATACGCAGTATTTT | CASRRGILVVSGTDTQYF
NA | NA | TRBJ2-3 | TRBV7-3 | TGTGCCAGCAGCTTAGAGGGAGATACGCAGTATTTT | CASSLEGDTQYF
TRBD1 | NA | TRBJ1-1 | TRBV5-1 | TGCGCCAGCAGCTTGGAAGGGGGCTCCACTGAAGCTTTCTTT | CASSLEGGSTEAFF
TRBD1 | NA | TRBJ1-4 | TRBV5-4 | TGTGCCAGCACCCTCGGGACAGGGCGGCTAACTAATGAAAAACTGTTTTTT | CASTLGTGRLTNEKLFF
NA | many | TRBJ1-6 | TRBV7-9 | TGTGCCAGCGAGGCCGGCACTATTTATAATTCACCCCTCCACTTT | CASEAGTIYNSPLHF
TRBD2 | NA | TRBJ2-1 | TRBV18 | TGTGCCAGCTCACCCACTAGCGGGGGTATAAATGAGCAGTTCTTC | CASSPTSGGINEQFF
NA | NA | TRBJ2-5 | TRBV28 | TGTGCCAGCAGTTTTAGTACTAGTGGGGGGGCGGGAGAGACCCAGTACTTC | CASSFSTSGGAGETQYF
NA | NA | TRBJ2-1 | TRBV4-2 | TGTGCCAGCAGCCAAGATGCAATAGTTCGGTATGAGCAGTTCTTC | CASSQDAIVRYEQFF
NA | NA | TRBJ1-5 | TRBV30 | TGTGCCTGGACAGGGGATTATAGCAATCAGCCCCAGCATTTT | CAWTGDYSNQPQHF
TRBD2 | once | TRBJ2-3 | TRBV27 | TGTGCCAGCAGTCCCCAAGCGGGGGGGCGCACAGATACGCAGTATTTT | CASSPQAGGRTDTQYF
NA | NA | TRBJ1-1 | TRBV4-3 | TGCGCCAGCAGCCGGGGACTTATAAACACTGAAGCTTTCTTT | CASSRGLINTEAFF
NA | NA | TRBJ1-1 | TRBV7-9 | TGTTCCAGCAGCTTAGCAGGTGCAGGGAAGTTCACTGAAGCTTTCTTT | CSSSLAGAGKFTEAFF
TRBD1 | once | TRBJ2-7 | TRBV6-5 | TGTGCCAGCAACTCCGGGACAGGGGGCTCCTACGAGCAGTACTTC | CASNSGTGGSYEQYF
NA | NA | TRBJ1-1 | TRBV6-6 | TGTGCCAGCAGGGACTTATCGGGACTCTTCACTGAAGCTTTCTTT | CASRDLSGLFTEAFF
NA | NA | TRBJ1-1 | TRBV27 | TGTGCCAGCAGTTTCACAGGTGCGGCCACTGAAGCTTTCTTT | CASSFTGAATEAFF
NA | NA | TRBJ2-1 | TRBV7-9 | TGTGCCAGCAGCTTAGAGGGTTGGGCGGGTGAGCAGTTCTTC | CASSLEGWAGEQFF
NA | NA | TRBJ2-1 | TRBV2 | TGTGCCAGCATAAACAGGATCAATGAGCAGTTCTTC | CASINRINEQFF
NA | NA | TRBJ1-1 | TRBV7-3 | TGTGCCAGCAGTATACAGGGAGACACTGAAGCTTTCTTT | CASSIQGDTEAFF
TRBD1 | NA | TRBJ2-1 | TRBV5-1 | TGCGCCAGCAGCTCACCCGGGACAGAGATCGATGAGCAGTTCTTC | CASSSPGTEIDEQFF
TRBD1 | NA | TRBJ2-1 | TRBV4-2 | TGTGCCAGCACCCATCGGGACAGGGGTAGGTCGGGGAATGAGCAGTTCTTC | CASTHRDRGRSGNEQFF
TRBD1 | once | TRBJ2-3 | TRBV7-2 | TGTGCCAGCAGCATGACAGGGTCCACAGATACGCAGTATTTT | CASSMTGSTDTQYF
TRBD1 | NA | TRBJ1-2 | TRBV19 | TGTGCCAGTAGTATAGTGCCAGGGGGCATTGGCTACACCTTC | CASSIVPGGIGYTF
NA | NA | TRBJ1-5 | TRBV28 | NA | CASTDFRGNQPQHF
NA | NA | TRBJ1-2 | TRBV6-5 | TGTGCCAGCAGTTACTCGGTCGGGTATGGCTACACCTTC | CASSYSVGYGYTF
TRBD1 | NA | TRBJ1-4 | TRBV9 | TGTGCCAGCAGCCCAACCCAGACAGGGGGCGCGGGAAAACTGTTTTTT | CASSPTQTGGAGKLFF
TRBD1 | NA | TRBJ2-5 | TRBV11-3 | TGTGCCAGCAGCCCGGGGACAGGCCGGAGGGAGACCCAGTACTTC | CASSPGTGRRETQYF
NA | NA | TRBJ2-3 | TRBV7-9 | TGTGCCAGCAGCCCAAGCGGCCGGGATACGCAGTATTTT | CASSPSGRDTQYF
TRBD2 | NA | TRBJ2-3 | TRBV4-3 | TGCGCCAGCAGCCCGAGACTAGCGGGGGAACGGCATACGCAGTATTTT | CASSPRLAGERHTQYF